The 7 T cell receptor beta chains below were found in one sample sequenced in a study of cytomegalovirus exposure and HLA in healthy donors. Amplification used 60 Vbeta primers and 13 Jbeta primers. Clones were read by immunoSEQ multiplex PCR, and TCRdb kept only the in-frame ones, dropping some. The sample has some 170,000 clones, 77% seen once. Sequences were obtained from PBMCs. These receptors originate from a woman aged 55-69 years in good health and CMV-seropositive.

The chain joins TRBV27 to TRBJ1-2, with a possible D match to TRBD1 (6 bases). Germline CDR1 reads MNHEY; CDR2 reads SMNVEV (reference sequence). The ends were cut back, 2 bases at V and 8 bases at J, with 12 bases in the middle. This CDR3 contains 13 residues. The DNA of the CDR3 is TGTGCCAGCAGTTTAAACCGAAGGGGGGGCTACACCTTC. It yields the protein CASSLNRRGGYTF.

The rearrangement uses TRBV7-2 and TRBJ2-7, with TRBD1 matching over 8 bases. The CDR3 totals 14 residues. The V and J ends lost 6 bases and 2 bases, in that order; junction bases with no gene match: 6. Germline lookup yields CDR1 SGHTA and CDR2 FQGNSA. Written as DNA, the CDR3 is TGTGCCAGCAGTTGGGGACAGGTCGCCTACGAGCAGTACTTC. Protein product: CASSWGQVAYEQYF. The full variable domain, in which reference TRBV7-2 and TRBJ2-7 provide the parts outside the CDR3, is GAGVSQSPSNKVTEKGKDVELRCDPISGHTALYWYRQSLGQGLEFLIYFQGNSAPDKSGLPSDRFSAERTGGSVSTLTIQRTQQEDSAVYLCASSWGQVAYEQYFGPGTRLTVT.

V is TRBV5-1 and J is TRBJ2-7; no firm D call. Germline V lookup: CDR1 SGHRS, CDR2 YFSETQ. The CDR3 is 14 amino acids. Trimming took 0 bases from V and 2 from J, leaving 9 bases between them. CDR3 amino acids: CASSLGSVAYEQYF. The CDR3 nucleotides read TGCGCCAGCAGCTTGGGGAGTGTTGCCTACGAGCAGTACTTC.

This sequence joins TRBV30 and TRBJ1-5; D perhaps matches TRBD1 (6 bases). This CDR3 has 14 amino acids. From germline, CDR1 is GTSNPN and CDR2 SVGIG (reference sequence). Deletions cut 1 base from V and 5 bases from J, with 12 bases between. In DNA form, the CDR3 reads TGTGCCTGGAGTGCCGGGACACGGGATCAGCCCCAGCATTTT. It is translated as CAWSAGTRDQPQHF.

The chain is built from TRBV29-1 and TRBJ2-2; 10 bases line up with TRBD1. Germline CDR1 SQVTM, CDR2 ANQGSEA. The CDR3 covers 16 residues. V shed 5 bases and J 2 bases; nucleotides not matched to a gene: 8. CDR3 in amino acids: CSVSRQGAGNTGELFF. For the CDR3, the DNA is TGCAGCGTTTCCAGACAGGGGGCGGGAAACACCGGGGAGCTGTTTTTT.

This sequence joins TRBV9 and TRBJ2-1; D is undetermined. This CDR3 is 16 amino acids long. Germline V gives CDR1 SGDLS, CDR2 YYNGEE. Trimming took off 1 base at V and 0 bases at J, with 11 bases between the two ends. The CDR3: CASSVLTLSSYNEQFF. Written as DNA, the CDR3 is TGTGCCAGCAGCGTACTGACACTGAGCTCCTACAATGAGCAGTTCTTC.

The chain carries TRBV5-5 and TRBJ1-5; 7 bases agree with TRBD1. The CDR3 loop spans 17 amino acids. The V gene end was trimmed by 5 bases and the J gene end by 10 bases; junction bases not matched to a gene: 21. CDR1 and CDR2 from the germline V gene are SGHKS and YYEKEE (reference sequence). CDR3 sequence reads: CASSQGMRGPEISPQHF. CDR3 nucleotides: TGTGCCAGCAGTCAGGGGATGAGGGGGCCCGAAATCAGCCCCCAGCATTTT.